The 18 T cell receptor beta chains below come from one sample, sequenced in a study of OX40 agonist ivuxolimab in advanced cancers. The table came from immunoSEQ multiplex PCR; TCRdb's copy has only in-frame clones and leaves some out. The sample holds around 80,000 clones, around 90% seen once. The sequenced sample was CD4+ or CD8+ T cells sorted from blood, obtained in a trial of the OX40 agonist ivuxolimab. These receptors were collected from an adult with an advanced solid tumor such as melanoma, head and neck, liver or kidney cancer.

V is TRBV6-5 and J is TRBJ2-7; 8 bases are a match to TRBD1. This CDR3 is built from 14 residues. J lost 3 bases, V lost 2 bases, and 3 bases had no gene match. From germline, CDR1 is MNHEY and CDR2 SVGAGI. The CDR3 here is CASSYRDRFYEQYF. CDR3 nucleotides: TGTGCCAGCAGTTACCGGGACAGGTTCTACGAGCAGTACTTC.

The V and J genes are TRBV19 and TRBJ2-5; D may be TRBD1 or TRBD2 (5 bases each). This CDR3 spans 15 amino acids. CDR1 is LNHDA, CDR2 SQIVND, per germline (reference sequence). Between the trimmed V and J ends, which lost 5 bases and 2 bases, there was a span of 15 bases. The CDR3 nucleotides are TGTGCCAGTAGTCGCCCGGGGCAGGCGCAAGAGACCCAGTACTTC. It encodes CASSRPGQAQETQYF. Together with reference TRBV19 and TRBJ2-5, the CDR3 gives the full variable domain: DGGITQSPKYLFRKEGQNVTLSCEQNLNHDAMYWYRQDPGQGLRLIYYSQIVNDFQKGDIAEGYSVSREKKESFPLTVTSAQKNPTAFYLCASSRPGQAQETQYFGPGTRLLVL.

The CDR3 reads CASSLDRETQYF. The CDR3 bases are TGTGCCAGCAGCTTAGATCGAGAGACCCAGTACTTC. The rearrangement uses TRBV11-2 and TRBJ2-5, with unresolved D. Germline CDR1 and CDR2: SGHAT and FQNNGV. This CDR3 is 12 amino acids long. Trimming pared 0 bases from V and 4 bases from J, leaving 3 bases between.

The chain has TRBV28 and TRBJ1-1; no definite D call. Germline values: CDR1 MDHEN, CDR2 SYDVKM. The germline V and J ends were trimmed by 5 bases and 0 bases, with 10 bases remaining between them. There are 14 residues in the CDR3. The CDR3 region has the DNA TGTGCCAGCAGTCCCTTTTTCATGAACACTGAAGCTTTCTTT. Protein sequence: CASSPFFMNTEAFF.

The gene calls are TRBV5-6 and TRBJ1-2; 8 bases are shared with TRBD1. The V gene's germline CDR1 is SGHDT and CDR2 YYEEEE. J lost 6 bases, V lost 2 bases, and 6 bases had no gene match. This CDR3 region has 14 residues. As DNA, the CDR3 is TGTGCCAGCAGCTTCGTAGGACAGGGCGATGGCTACACCTTC. It encodes CASSFVGQGDGYTF. The full variable domain, completed using reference TRBV5-6 and TRBJ1-2, is DAGVTQSPTHLIKTRGQQVTLRCSPKSGHDTVSWYQQALGQGPQFIFQYYEEEERQRGNFPDRFSGHQFPNYSSELNVNALLLGDSALYLCASSFVGQGDGYTFGSGTRLTVV.

The genes are TRBV28 and TRBJ1-1; D not resolved. This CDR3 contains 15 residues. CDR1 is MDHEN, CDR2 SYDVKM, per germline. The ends were cut back, 6 bases at V and 6 bases at J, with 20 bases in the middle. The CDR3 is CASSSNPLRGAEAFF. CDR3 nucleotides: TGTGCCAGCAGCAGCAACCCCCTTCGTGGAGCTGAAGCTTTCTTT.

The J gene is TRBJ1-5, the V gene TRBV7-2; 7 nucleotides agree with TRBD1. V gave up 1 base and J gave up 6 bases; unmatched junction bases: 15. The CDR3 runs 18 residues. Germline V gene data show CDR1 as SGHTA and CDR2 as FQGNSA. CDR3 region: CASSLVGGRGLEGQPQHF. For the CDR3, the DNA is TGTGCCAGCAGCTTAGTAGGGGGCAGGGGGTTAGAAGGTCAGCCCCAGCATTTT.

The chain uses TRBV9 and TRBJ1-4; the match to TRBD1 covers 7 bases. The germline gives CDR1 SGDLS, CDR2 YYNGEE. The CDR3 runs to 15 residues. Germline trimming cut 3 bases from V and 10 bases from J; bases unmatched to any gene: 12. CDR3 nucleotide sequence: TGTGCCAGCAGCGCCCAGGGGGGGAGTGATGGAAAACTGTTTTTT. It yields the protein CASSAQGGSDGKLFF.

Note on this clone: This specimen includes other DNA sequences encoding the same CDR3. V gene TRBV2 combines with J gene TRBJ2-5; TRBD2 is a possible D gene (5 bases). CDR3 size: 11 residues. V lost 6 bases to trimming and J lost 4 bases, with 6 bases between them. CDR1 is SNHLY, CDR2 FYNNEI, per germline. DNA for the CDR3: TGTGCCAGCAGGGGGAGAGAGACCCAGTACTTC. Protein sequence: CASRGRETQYF.

This clone occurred once. The J gene is TRBJ1-1, the V gene TRBV14; the match to TRBD1 covers 7 bases. The CDR3 has 18 amino acids. Germline CDR1 reads SGHDN; CDR2 reads FVKESK. V lost 5 bases to trimming and J lost 6 bases; unmatched junction nucleotides: 21. CDR3 bases: TGTGCCAGCAGCACCCATTCCCGGCAGGGGGGATTTGACCCTGAAGCTTTCTTT. Protein: CASSTHSRQGGFDPEAFF.

The chain has TRBV28 and TRBJ1-2; D not certain. V was pared by 5 bases and J by 5 bases, with 9 bases between. This CDR3 contains 12 residues. The germline V gene encodes CDR1 MDHEN and CDR2 SYDVKM. CDR3 loop: CASSQPVYGYTF. The CDR3 coding sequence is TGTGCCAGCAGTCAACCTGTTTATGGCTACACCTTC.

The chain links TRBV6-5 to TRBJ1-1; D is undetermined. V was pared by 2 bases and J by 3 bases, with 7 bases between. Per germline, CDR1 MNHEY and CDR2 SVGAGI. The CDR3 length is 13 residues. The CDR3 DNA is TGTGCCAGCAGTTACCCCCAGGACACTGAAGCTTTCTTT. Its protein product is CASSYPQDTEAFF.

This clone was seen a few times. The CDR3 region is CASSQGRDDELNTEAFF. The CDR3 nucleotides read TGCGCCAGCAGCCAAGGACGAGACGACGAGCTAAACACTGAAGCTTTCTTT. The J gene is TRBJ1-1, the V gene TRBV4-3; D ambiguous. Per germline, CDR1 LGHNA and CDR2 YSLEER. V shed 1 base and J shed 2 bases, with 17 bases lying between them. CDR3 length: 17 residues.

This clone was detected only a few times. This chain links TRBV7-3 with TRBJ2-2; D is uncertain. V was clipped by 4 bases and J by 8 bases, with 11 bases between them. The germline CDR1 and CDR2 sequences are SGHTA and FQGTGA. This CDR3 is built from 13 residues. This CDR3 is CASSSFSQGELFF. DNA for the CDR3: TGTGCCAGCAGCTCCTTTTCCCAAGGGGAGCTGTTTTTT.

In its sample, this clone was seen once. V and J are TRBV6-9 and TRBJ1-4, with 7 bases identical to TRBD1. This CDR3 is built from 15 residues. Germline loops: CDR1 MNHGY, CDR2 SVAAGI. V shed 3 bases, J shed 5 bases, and the junction held 6 bases outside the gene matches. For the CDR3, the DNA is TGTGCCAGCAGTTACTCGAACAGGGGAAATGAAAAACTGTTTTTT. Its protein is CASSYSNRGNEKLFF.

This chain uses TRBV7-9 with TRBJ2-5; D not certain. Germline V CDR1 and CDR2: SEHNR, FQNEAQ (reference sequence). Deletions cut 3 bases from V and 5 bases from J, with 7 bases between. This CDR3 comprises 12 residues. DNA of the CDR3: TGTGCCAGCAGCTTGGTTGTGGAGACCCAGTACTTC. It is translated as CASSLVVETQYF.

The rearrangement joins TRBV9 to TRBJ1-1, with 7 bases aligning to TRBD1. The germline V gene encodes CDR1 SGDLS and CDR2 YYNGEE. The ends lost 3 bases at V and 1 base at J; junction bases unmatched: 6. This CDR3 has 15 residues. The CDR3 nucleotides read TGTGCCAGCAGCGGGCGGGACAGAGAGAACACTGAAGCTTTCTTT. This encodes CASSGRDRENTEAFF. Using reference TRBV9 and TRBJ1-1 for the parts outside the CDR3, the full variable domain is DSGVTQTPKHLITATGQRVTLRCSPRSGDLSVYWYQQSLDQGLQFLIQYYNGEERAKGNILERFSAQQFPDLHSELNLSSLELGDSALYFCASSGRDRENTEAFFGQGTRLTVV.

The chain uses TRBV6-6 and TRBJ1-2; D is unresolved. The CDR3 has 16 amino acids. Trimming removed 6 bases from V and 7 bases from J, with 24 bases in between. Germline V CDR1 and CDR2: MNHNY, SVGAGI (reference sequence). CDR3 bases: TGTGCCAGCAGCTACGTCGGACCGGGGATTACCGGTGGCTACACCTTC. Its translation is CASSYVGPGITGGYTF.